This TCR beta chain comes out of a study of OX40 agonist ivuxolimab in advanced cancers. For the study at large: Patients received the agonistic anti-OX40 (CD134) antibody ivuxolimab. General study points: CD8+ T cells averaged more expanded clones than CD4+.

Note on this clone: Antigen: not known.

Peripheral blood came from all dose cohorts at three timepoints. The CDR3 length is 15 residues. V was trimmed by 1 base and J by 1 base, leaving 10 bases between them. The germline V gene encodes CDR1 SGHAT and CDR2 FQNNGV. Clones were read by immunoSEQ multiplex PCR, and TCRdb kept only the in-frame ones, dropping some. The sample has 75,000 to 100,000 clones, 90% to 95% seen once. The sequences come from CD4+ or CD8+ T cells sorted from blood, collected in a trial of the OX40 agonist ivuxolimab. The V and J genes are TRBV11-2 and TRBJ1-1; no clear D gene. The source is an adult with an advanced solid tumor such as melanoma, head and neck, liver or kidney cancer. CDR3 in amino acids: CASSLVPGWNTEAFF. In nucleotides, the CDR3 is TGTGCCAGCAGCTTAGTTCCGGGTTGGAACACTGAAGCTTTCTTT. Combining the CDR3 with reference TRBV11-2 and TRBJ1-1 gives the whole variable domain EAGVAQSPRYKIIEKRQSVAFWCNPISGHATLYWYQQILGQGPKLLIQFQNNGVVDDSQLPKDRFSAERLKGVDSTLKIQPAKLEDSAVYLCASSLVPGWNTEAFFGQGTRLTVV.